This T cell receptor (beta chain) was found in a study of T cell repertoires in cytomegalovirus infection. From the reads, TCRdb called clonotypes with MiXCR, one entry per CDR3 protein. Of 310,000 or so distinct CDR3 sequences listed, approximately 25% are singletons. The CDR3 is made up of 16 amino acids. Per the germline V gene, CDR1 is LNHNV and CDR2 is YYDKDF (reference sequence). The ends lost 8 bases at V and 0 bases at J; junction bases unmatched: 9. Note on this clonotype: Its cognate antigen is unknown.

This chain joins TRBV15 and TRBJ2-1, with 8 bases identical to TRBD2. This specimen was cultured PBMCs, taken from culture after CMV antigen stimulation. This clonotype was sampled from a human donor in good health (CMV status not recorded). Some clones in this sample may be carry-over from other donors' samples. The CDR3 region has the DNA TGTGCCACCCGAAGTACTAGCGGTAGCTCCTACAATGAGCAGTTCTTC. Residues: CATRSTSGSSYNEQFF. Full variable domain (outside the CDR3, taken from reference TRBV15 and TRBJ2-1): DAMVIQNPRYQVTQFGKPVTLSCSQTLNHNVMYWYQQKSSQAPKLLFHYYDKDFNNEADTPDNFQSRRPNTSFCFLDIRSPGLGDTAMYLCATRSTSGSSYNEQFFGPGTRLTVL.